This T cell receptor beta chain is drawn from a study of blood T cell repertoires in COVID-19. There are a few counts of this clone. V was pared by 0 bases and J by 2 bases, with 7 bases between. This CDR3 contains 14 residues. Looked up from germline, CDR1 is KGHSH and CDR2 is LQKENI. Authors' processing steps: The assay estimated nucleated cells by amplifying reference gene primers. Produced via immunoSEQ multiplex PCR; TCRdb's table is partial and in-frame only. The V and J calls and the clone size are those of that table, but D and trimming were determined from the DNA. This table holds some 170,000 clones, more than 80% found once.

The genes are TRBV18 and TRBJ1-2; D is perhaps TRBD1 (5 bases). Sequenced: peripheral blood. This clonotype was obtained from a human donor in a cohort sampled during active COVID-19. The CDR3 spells CASSPPGGNYGYTF. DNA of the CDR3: TGTGCCAGCTCACCACCGGGGGGAAACTATGGCTACACCTTC.